Listed below are T cell receptor beta chains from one sample, sequenced in a study of T cell responses to AZD1222 COVID-19 vaccine. Repertoires were generated with immunoSEQ multiplex PCR, while TCRdb's copy carries only in-frame clones and drops some. The sample holds some 120,000 clones, roughly 84% seen once. The sample was peripheral blood, taken on day 0 of AZD1222 vaccination. These TCRs come from an adult in good health. The CDR3 runs from the conserved cysteine through the conserved F or W. Fields, in order: clone size, D gene, J gene, V gene, CDR3 protein, CDR3 DNA. The D gene is left open where the match is weak. Expanded clones are given a class, and other clones once, few, many or no size at all.

clone size: few
D gene: TRBD1
J gene: TRBJ1-1
V gene: TRBV18
CDR3 protein: CASSFRQGTDTEAFF
CDR3 DNA: TGTGCCAGCTCCTTCAGACAGGGGACAGACACTGAAGCTTTCTTT

clone size: once
D gene: TRBD1
J gene: TRBJ1-1
V gene: TRBV2
CDR3 protein: CASRVQGALNTEAFF
CDR3 DNA: TGTGCCAGCAGGGTACAGGGGGCCCTGAACACTGAAGCTTTCTTT

clone size: .
D gene: .
J gene: TRBJ2-1
V gene: TRBV11-2
CDR3 protein: CASSLLHRSYNEQFF
CDR3 DNA: TGTGCCAGCAGCTTACTCCATCGCTCCTACAATGAGCAGTTCTTC

clone size: .
D gene: .
J gene: TRBJ2-5
V gene: TRBV7-9
CDR3 protein: CASSPSVRAETQYF
CDR3 DNA: TGTGCCAGCAGCCCAAGTGTCAGAGCAGAGACCCAGTACTTC

clone size: once
D gene: .
J gene: TRBJ1-5
V gene: TRBV6-5
CDR3 protein: CASATHQPQHF
CDR3 DNA: TGTGCCAGCGCCACCCACCAGCCCCAGCATTTT

clone size: .
D gene: .
J gene: TRBJ1-1
V gene: TRBV27
CDR3 protein: CASSPSRSSNTEAFF
CDR3 DNA: TGTGCCAGCAGTCCCTCCCGCTCCTCGAACACTGAAGCTTTCTTT

clone size: .
D gene: .
J gene: TRBJ1-3
V gene: TRBV4-1
CDR3 protein: CASSQRDWDPGNTIYF
CDR3 DNA: TGCGCCAGCAGCCAACGGGATTGGGACCCAGGAAACACCATATATTTT

clone size: .
D gene: .
J gene: TRBJ1-2
V gene: TRBV19
CDR3 protein: CATSDARLLDYGYTF
CDR3 DNA: TGTGCCACCTCAGATGCGCGTTTATTGGACTATGGCTACACCTTC

clone size: .
D gene: .
J gene: TRBJ1-2
V gene: TRBV6-5
CDR3 protein: CASSYLPTGGYGYTF
CDR3 DNA: TGTGCCAGCAGTTACCTCCCCACAGGAGGCTATGGCTACACCTTC

clone size: .
D gene: .
J gene: TRBJ2-3
V gene: TRBV7-9
CDR3 protein: CASSLVGRTDTQYF
CDR3 DNA: TGTGCCAGCAGCTTAGTAGGGCGCACAGATACGCAGTATTTT

clone size: few
D gene: .
J gene: TRBJ1-1
V gene: TRBV4-3
CDR3 protein: CASSQVFGGGRDTEAFF
CDR3 DNA: TGCGCCAGCAGCCAAGTGTTCGGGGGGGGACGAGACACTGAAGCTTTCTTT

clone size: .
D gene: TRBD1
J gene: TRBJ1-2
V gene: TRBV24-1
CDR3 protein: CATSDRQGYGYTF
CDR3 DNA: TGTGCCACCAGTGACCGACAGGGATATGGCTACACCTTC

clone size: .
D gene: .
J gene: TRBJ1-5
V gene: TRBV19
CDR3 protein: CASSTDRRSGLSPQHF
CDR3 DNA: TGTGCCAGTAGTACGGACAGACGGTCCGGACTTTCGCCCCAGCATTTT

clone size: .
D gene: .
J gene: TRBJ2-7
V gene: TRBV4-1
CDR3 protein: CASSQNQGNGGEQYF
CDR3 DNA: TGCGCCAGCAGCCAAAACCAGGGAAACGGGGGTGAGCAGTACTTC

clone size: few
D gene: .
J gene: TRBJ1-6
V gene: TRBV5-6
CDR3 protein: CASSLLGVGNSPLHF
CDR3 DNA: TGTGCCAGCAGCTTACTAGGGGTGGGTAATTCACCCCTCCACTTT

clone size: .
D gene: .
J gene: TRBJ2-1
V gene: TRBV11-2
CDR3 protein: CASSLAGVGYNEQFF
CDR3 DNA: TGTGCCAGCAGCTTAGCAGGTGTGGGGTACAATGAGCAGTTCTTC

clone size: once
D gene: TRBD1
J gene: TRBJ2-2
V gene: TRBV6-6
CDR3 protein: CASSYQDRDTGELFF
CDR3 DNA: TGTGCCAGCAGTTATCAGGACAGGGACACCGGGGAGCTGTTTTTT

clone size: .
D gene: .
J gene: TRBJ2-1
V gene: TRBV7-8
CDR3 protein: CASSPPRGLGNEQFF
CDR3 DNA: TGTGCCAGCAGCCCCCCCCGGGGGCTAGGGAATGAGCAGTTCTTC

clone size: .
D gene: .
J gene: TRBJ1-3
V gene: TRBV4-1
CDR3 protein: CASSQPLSSSGNTIYF
CDR3 DNA: TGCGCCAGCAGCCAACCGTTGTCTAGCTCTGGAAACACCATATATTTT

clone size: .
D gene: .
J gene: TRBJ1-1
V gene: TRBV15
CDR3 protein: CATSRDTEWNTEAFF
CDR3 DNA: TGTGCCACCAGCAGAGATACAGAATGGAACACTGAAGCTTTCTTT

clone size: .
D gene: TRBD1
J gene: TRBJ1-3
V gene: TRBV7-8
CDR3 protein: CASSLGTGGVHSGNTIYF
CDR3 DNA: TGTGCCAGCAGCTTGGGGACAGGGGGGGTTCACTCTGGAAACACCATATATTTT

clone size: .
D gene: .
J gene: TRBJ2-2
V gene: TRBV7-7
CDR3 protein: CASSLAETGELFF
CDR3 DNA: TGTGCCAGCAGCTTAGCGGAGACCGGGGAGCTGTTTTTT

clone size: .
D gene: .
J gene: TRBJ1-5
V gene: TRBV4-1
CDR3 protein: CVSSLMDIPAGQPQHF
CDR3 DNA: TGCGTCAGCAGCCTTATGGACATACCCGCAGGTCAGCCCCAGCATTTT

clone size: .
D gene: TRBD1
J gene: TRBJ1-2
V gene: TRBV3-1/TRBV3-2
CDR3 protein: CASSLGQAPYGYTF
CDR3 DNA: TGTGCCAGCAGCCTAGGACAGGCTCCCTATGGCTACACCTTC

clone size: .
D gene: .
J gene: TRBJ2-3
V gene: TRBV9
CDR3 protein: CASSVAPTTDTQYF
CDR3 DNA: TGTGCCAGCAGCGTAGCTCCTACGACAGATACGCAGTATTTT

clone size: .
D gene: .
J gene: TRBJ1-1
V gene: TRBV5-5
CDR3 protein: CASSLIGGNTEAFF
CDR3 DNA: TGTGCCAGCAGCTTGATAGGCGGGAACACTGAAGCTTTCTTT

clone size: .
D gene: .
J gene: TRBJ1-5
V gene: TRBV19
CDR3 protein: CASSPIRESNQPQHF
CDR3 DNA: TGTGCCAGTAGCCCAATCCGGGAAAGCAATCAGCCCCAGCATTTT

clone size: .
D gene: TRBD2
J gene: TRBJ2-1
V gene: TRBV6-2/TRBV6-3
CDR3 protein: CASSYSSGGLYNEQFF
CDR3 DNA: TGTGCCAGCAGTTACTCTAGCGGGGGCCTCTACAATGAGCAGTTCTTC

clone size: .
D gene: .
J gene: TRBJ2-2
V gene: TRBV5-4
CDR3 protein: CASSMGAPGTGELFF
CDR3 DNA: TGTGCCAGCAGCATGGGCGCCCCGGGAACCGGGGAGCTGTTTTTT

clone size: .
D gene: TRBD1
J gene: TRBJ1-5
V gene: TRBV7-2
CDR3 protein: CASSSHRGLPQHF
CDR3 DNA: TGTGCCAGCAGCTCGCACAGGGGGCTACCCCAGCATTTT

clone size: .
D gene: TRBD1
J gene: TRBJ1-5
V gene: TRBV5-1
CDR3 protein: CASSLDGQGGQPQHF
CDR3 DNA: TGCGCCAGCAGCTTGGATGGACAGGGGGGACAGCCCCAGCATTTT

clone size: few
D gene: TRBD1
J gene: TRBJ1-4
V gene: TRBV4-2
CDR3 protein: CASSQGGGTGQEKLFF
CDR3 DNA: TGTGCCAGCAGCCAAGGGGGAGGGACAGGGCAAGAAAAACTGTTTTTT

clone size: .
D gene: .
J gene: TRBJ2-2
V gene: TRBV27
CDR3 protein: CASSLGWTESLTGELFF
CDR3 DNA: TGTGCCAGCAGTTTGGGTTGGACAGAAAGCTTAACCGGGGAGCTGTTTTTT

clone size: .
D gene: TRBD1
J gene: TRBJ2-7
V gene: TRBV19
CDR3 protein: CASNPGTGISYEQYF
CDR3 DNA: TGTGCCAGTAACCCAGGGACAGGAATCTCCTACGAGCAGTACTTC

clone size: once
D gene: TRBD1
J gene: TRBJ2-2
V gene: TRBV10-2
CDR3 protein: CASSRQGVVTGELFF
CDR3 DNA: TGCGCCAGCAGTAGACAGGGGGTAGTTACCGGGGAGCTGTTTTTT

clone size: .
D gene: .
J gene: TRBJ1-6
V gene: TRBV3-1/TRBV3-2
CDR3 protein: CASSQVKEGVGKGAYNSPLHF
CDR3 DNA: TGTGCCAGCAGCCAAGTGAAGGAAGGGGTCGGTAAGGGGGCCTATAATTCACCCCTCCACTTT

clone size: .
D gene: .
J gene: TRBJ1-2
V gene: TRBV7-9
CDR3 protein: CASSLRQGRGGYTF
CDR3 DNA: TGTGCCAGCAGCTTACGCCAGGGGAGGGGAGGCTACACCTTC

clone size: .
D gene: .
J gene: TRBJ1-1
V gene: TRBV19
CDR3 protein: CASSIGTGNTEAFF
CDR3 DNA: TGTGCCAGTAGTATAGGAACAGGGAACACTGAAGCTTTCTTT

clone size: .
D gene: .
J gene: TRBJ1-4
V gene: TRBV30
CDR3 protein: CAWSVLSSGGEKLFF
CDR3 DNA: TGTGCCTGGAGTGTACTATCCTCGGGCGGTGAAAAACTGTTTTTT

clone size: .
D gene: TRBD2
J gene: TRBJ2-3
V gene: TRBV10-2
CDR3 protein: CASQSGGRTDTQYF
CDR3 DNA: TGCGCCAGTCAAAGCGGGGGGCGCACAGATACGCAGTATTTT

clone size: .
D gene: .
J gene: TRBJ1-2
V gene: TRBV5-6
CDR3 protein: CASSLGGVDGYTF
CDR3 DNA: TGTGCCAGCAGCTTGGGAGGGGTCGATGGCTACACCTTC

clone size: .
D gene: .
J gene: TRBJ2-7
V gene: TRBV3-1/TRBV3-2
CDR3 protein: CASSYGLLEQYF
CDR3 DNA: TGTGCCAGCAGTTATGGACTCCTCGAGCAGTACTTC

clone size: .
D gene: TRBD1
J gene: TRBJ1-2
V gene: TRBV12-5
CDR3 protein: CASGLVDRAVVDGYTF
CDR3 DNA: TGTGCTAGTGGTTTGGTGGACAGGGCTGTAGTAGATGGCTACACCTTC

clone size: .
D gene: .
J gene: TRBJ1-5
V gene: TRBV6-5
CDR3 protein: CASGEGDSWNQPQHF
CDR3 DNA: TGTGCCAGCGGGGAGGGGGACTCTTGGAATCAGCCCCAGCATTTT

clone size: .
D gene: .
J gene: TRBJ1-6
V gene: TRBV6-5
CDR3 protein: CASSYDRSNSPLHF
CDR3 DNA: TGTGCCAGCAGTTACGACAGGTCTAATTCACCCCTCCACTTT

clone size: .
D gene: .
J gene: TRBJ1-1
V gene: TRBV12-3/TRBV12-4
CDR3 protein: CASSFIDRTEAFF
CDR3 DNA: TGTGCCAGCAGTTTTATCGACCGGACTGAAGCTTTCTTT

clone size: .
D gene: .
J gene: TRBJ2-3
V gene: TRBV6-2/TRBV6-3
CDR3 protein: CASSTGGVRTSTDTQYF
CDR3 DNA: TGTGCCAGCAGTACAGGAGGGGTCAGAACCAGCACAGATACGCAGTATTTT

clone size: .
D gene: .
J gene: TRBJ2-7
V gene: TRBV6-5
CDR3 protein: CASSSLFEQYF
CDR3 DNA: TGTGCCAGCAGTTCCCTCTTCGAGCAGTACTTC

clone size: .
D gene: .
J gene: TRBJ1-1
V gene: TRBV7-9
CDR3 protein: CASSLAGGGGNTEAFF
CDR3 DNA: TGTGCCAGCAGCTTAGCGGGGGGTGGAGGGAACACTGAAGCTTTCTTT

clone size: .
D gene: .
J gene: TRBJ2-3
V gene: TRBV5-6
CDR3 protein: CASSLASTDTQYF
CDR3 DNA: TGTGCCAGCAGCTTGGCAAGCACAGATACGCAGTATTTT